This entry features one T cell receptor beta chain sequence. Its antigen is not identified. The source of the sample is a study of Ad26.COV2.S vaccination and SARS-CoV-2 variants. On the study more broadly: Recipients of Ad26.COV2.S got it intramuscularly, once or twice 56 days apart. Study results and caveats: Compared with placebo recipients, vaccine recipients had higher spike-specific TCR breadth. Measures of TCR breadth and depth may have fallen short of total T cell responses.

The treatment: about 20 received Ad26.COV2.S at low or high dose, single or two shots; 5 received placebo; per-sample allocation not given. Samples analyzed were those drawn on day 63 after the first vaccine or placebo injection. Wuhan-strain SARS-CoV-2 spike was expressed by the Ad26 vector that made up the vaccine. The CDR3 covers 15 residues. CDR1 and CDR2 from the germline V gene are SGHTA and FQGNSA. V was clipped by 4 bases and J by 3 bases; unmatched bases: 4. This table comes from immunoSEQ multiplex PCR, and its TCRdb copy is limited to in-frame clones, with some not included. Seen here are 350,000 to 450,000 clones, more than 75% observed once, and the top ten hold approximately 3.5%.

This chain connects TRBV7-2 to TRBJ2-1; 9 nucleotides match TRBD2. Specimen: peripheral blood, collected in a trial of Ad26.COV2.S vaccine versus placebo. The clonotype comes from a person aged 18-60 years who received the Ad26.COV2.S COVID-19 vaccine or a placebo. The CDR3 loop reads CASSWNSGSYNEQFF. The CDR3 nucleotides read TGTGCCAGCAGCTGGAATAGCGGGAGCTACAATGAGCAGTTCTTC.